This record looks at one T cell receptor (beta chain) sequence and its context. CDR1 and CDR2 from the germline V gene are ENHRY and SYGVKD. The length of the CDR3 is 12 residues. V gave up 2 bases and J gave up 11 bases; unmatched junction bases: 3. This entry comes from a study of T cells in Graves' hyperthyroidism and ophthalmopathy. TCR beta CDR3 region amplification was performed from RNA transcripts. HTBI primers drove first-round RT-PCR of the TCR CDR3. TCRdb used MiXCR to reprocess the multiplex PCR reads, holding one entry per CDR3 protein. The data hold 550,000 to 800,000 distinct CDR3 sequences, with roughly 17% observed a single time.

This clonotype was sampled from a man aged 45-65 years with Graves' hyperthyroidism. The J gene is TRBJ1-1, the V gene TRBV10-3, with 9 bases fitting TRBD1. The sample consisted of blood. This CDR3 is CAISEGTGWAFF. DNA for the CDR3: TGTGCCATCAGTGAGGGGACAGGGTGGGCTTTCTTT.